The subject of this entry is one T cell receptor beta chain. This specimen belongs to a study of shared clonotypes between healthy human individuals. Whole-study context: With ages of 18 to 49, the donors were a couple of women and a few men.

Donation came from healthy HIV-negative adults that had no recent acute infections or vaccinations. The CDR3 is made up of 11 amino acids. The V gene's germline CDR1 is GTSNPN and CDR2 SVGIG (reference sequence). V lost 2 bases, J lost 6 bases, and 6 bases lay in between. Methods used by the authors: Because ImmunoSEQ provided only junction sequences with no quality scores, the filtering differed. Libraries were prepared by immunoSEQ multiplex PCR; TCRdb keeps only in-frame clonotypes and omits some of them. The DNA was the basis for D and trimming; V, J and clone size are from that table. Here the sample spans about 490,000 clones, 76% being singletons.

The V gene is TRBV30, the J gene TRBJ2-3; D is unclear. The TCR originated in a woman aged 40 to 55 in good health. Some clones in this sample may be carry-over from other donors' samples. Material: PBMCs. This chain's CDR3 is CAWSLADTQYF. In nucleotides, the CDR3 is TGTGCCTGGAGTCTCGCGGATACGCAGTATTTT.